This TCR beta chain was recorded in a study of cytotoxic CD8 clonotypes in ibrutinib-treated CLL. Investigators sought sequencing depths of between 1 in 200,000 and 1 in 1 million T cells. Data came from immunoSEQ multiplex PCR; TCRdb stores just in-frame clones and leaves some out. The sample has approximately 350,000 clones, over 55% seen once. Germline lookup yields CDR1 PRHDT and CDR2 FYEKMQ (reference sequence). Trimming removed 1 base from V and 6 bases from J, with 7 bases in between. The CDR3 has 13 amino acids. This specimen was PBMCs, taken after 36 months of ibrutinib treatment. The V call is TRBV13, the J call TRBJ1-5; D unclear. The receptor was derived from a human donor with chronic lymphocytic leukemia. CDR3 protein: CASSLASSQPQHF. The CDR3 nucleotides read TGTGCCAGCAGCTTAGCCTCAAGTCAGCCCCAGCATTTT.